The source of this T cell receptor beta chain is a study of T cell responses to AZD1222 COVID-19 vaccine. Study-wide points: Mapped onto spike, vaccine-associated CD4 TCRs spanned it and were dominant at 160-218 and 743-854. Nearly half of unique spike-specific TCRs reportedly avoided B.1.351 and B.1.1.7 mutated regions. Clonal diversity may have been underestimated, and the donors were mostly white British, with more females than males.

The CDR3 consists of 13 residues. Trimming took off 3 bases at V and 0 bases at J, with 3 bases between the two ends. The germline gives CDR1 SEHNR, CDR2 FQNEAQ (reference sequence). About this clone itself: Its specificity is unknown.

Method: immunoSEQ multiplex PCR; TCRdb's copy keeps in-frame clones and lacks some. The sample contains about 120,000 clones, less than 90% of which appear only once. The sequenced sample was peripheral blood, obtained on day 0 of AZD1222 vaccination. The chain combines TRBV7-9 with TRBJ1-3; D gene uncertain. The origin of this receptor is an adult in good health. CDR3 DNA: TGTGCCAGCAGCTTGAGCTCTGGAAACACCATATATTTT. Its protein product is CASSLSSGNTIYF.